This T cell receptor (beta chain) is drawn from a study of cytomegalovirus exposure and HLA in healthy donors. Study details: Most genotyped donors, around 86% of 398, had Caucasian-associated genetic ancestry.

To note about this clone: Its cognate antigen is unknown.

This CDR3 has 14 amino acids. The V end lost 5 bases, the J end lost 8 bases, and 16 bases lay between the germline ends. Germline V gives CDR1 SGHRS, CDR2 YFSETQ. Findings and caveats of the study: HLA-A and HLA-B allele assignments for most subjects were reportedly predicted accurately using TCR beta sequences. Upon later analysis, HLA-associated TCR beta chains proved more clonally expanded than other, equally common chains.

PCR primers comprised 60 Vbeta and 13 Jbeta primers. The assay was immunoSEQ multiplex PCR, and TCRdb's table has in-frame clones only and misses some. The sample holds more than 150,000 clones, around 85% seen once. This TCR came from a man aged 50-59 years in good health and CMV-seronegative. The chain combines TRBV5-1 with TRBJ1-4; D uncertain. Sequenced material: PBMCs. The CDR3 reads CASSPRRSEEKLFF. CDR3 DNA: TGCGCCAGCAGTCCCCGCAGGTCGGAAGAAAAACTGTTTTTT.